The 10 T cell receptor beta chains below were found in one sample sequenced in a study of T cells after yellow fever vaccination. Each CDR3 protein is one row after TCRdb ran MiXCR on the 5' RACE reads. The table lists about 300,000 distinct CDR3 sequences, approximately 7% of them singletons. Sequenced material: PBMCs, taken about 49 days after the first yellow fever vaccination. Receptors originate from a young man who received the YFV17D yellow fever vaccine.

This clonotype appeared a few times. V usage is TRBV11-2 and J usage is TRBJ2-7; D remains unclear. V lost 5 bases and J lost 3, with 14 bases in between. The CDR3 runs to 14 residues. Germline CDR1 is SGHAT and CDR2 is FQNNGV. The CDR3 DNA is TGTGCCAGCAGCCACCTCGCAGGATTCTACGAGCAGTACGTC. Protein sequence: CASSHLAGFYEQYV.

V is TRBV4-3 and J is TRBJ2-2, with 8 bases fitting TRBD2. CDR3 size: 16 residues. V shed 2 bases, J shed 4 bases, and the junction held 6 bases outside the gene matches. CDR1 LGHNA and CDR2 YSLEER come from the germline V gene. CDR3: CASSQTSGVVTGELFF. The CDR3 nucleotides are TGCGCCAGCAGCCAAACTAGCGGTGTGGTCACCGGGGAGCTGTTTTTT.

This chain joins TRBV10-3 and TRBJ1-1; TRBD1 matches 8 bases. The CDR3 is made up of 13 amino acids. Germline V CDR1 and CDR2: ENHRY, SYGVKD. V lost 3 bases to trimming and J lost 6 bases; unmatched junction nucleotides: 3. The CDR3 region is CAISETGGAEAFF. The CDR3 DNA is TGTGCCATCAGTGAAACAGGGGGGGCTGAAGCTTTCTTT.

In its sample, this clonotype was seen a few times. The chain has TRBV7-8 and TRBJ2-1; D might be TRBD1 (6 bases). V gave up 4 bases and J gave up 3 bases, with 10 bases separating them. Germline V gene lookup returns CDR1 SGHVS and CDR2 FQNEAQ. This CDR3 contains 14 residues. CDR3: CASSSQGRYNEQFF. In DNA form, the CDR3 reads TGTGCCAGCAGCTCGCAGGGGCGCTACAATGAGCAGTTCTTC.

This clonotype has at least ten counts. The chain joins TRBV7-3 to TRBJ2-3; D might be TRBD2 (7 bases). Germline V gene lookup returns CDR1 SGHTA and CDR2 FQGTGA. This CDR3 has 18 amino acids. V was shortened by 4 bases and J by 5 bases, with 25 bases between the two germline ends. CDR3 coding DNA: TGTGCCAGCAGCTCCGAGGGTTGGGCGGGGGCAGGTGAAGATACGCAGTATTTT. Translating gives CASSSEGWAGAGEDTQYF.

V and J are TRBV24-1 and TRBJ1-1; 9 bases line up with TRBD1. Germline V lookup: CDR1 KGHDR, CDR2 SFDVKD. V dropped 6 bases and J dropped 5; count of bases not matched to a gene: 6. The CDR3 sequence is 14 residues long. This chain's CDR3 is CATSSTGGLTEAFF. The CDR3 nucleotides are TGTGCCACCAGTAGCACAGGGGGCTTGACTGAAGCTTTCTTT.

This clonotype was recorded a few times. The J gene is TRBJ2-5, the V gene TRBV7-2; D gene unclear. The CDR3 covers 13 residues. Trimming cost V 5 bases and J 2 bases, with 9 bases left between them. Germline V CDR1 and CDR2: SGHTA, FQGNSA. CDR3 loop: CASSPTWQETQYF. CDR3 bases: TGTGCCAGCAGCCCAACGTGGCAAGAGACCCAGTACTTC.

This clonotype was detected only a few times. J is TRBJ1-2 and V is TRBV9; 9 nucleotides align to TRBD1. The CDR3 loop spans 14 amino acids. V trimming: 3 bases; J trimming: 4 bases; junction bases outside the gene matches: 4. From germline, CDR1 is SGDLS and CDR2 YYNGEE. CDR3 region: CASSAGTGSYGYTF. The CDR3 DNA reads TGTGCCAGCAGCGCCGGGACAGGGTCCTATGGCTACACCTTC.

The rearrangement joins TRBV6-1 to TRBJ1-2; possibly TRBD1 for D (6 bases). The CDR3 is 14 residues long. The V gene's germline CDR1 is MNHNS and CDR2 SASEGT. Trimming took off 5 bases at V and 1 base at J, with 11 bases between the two ends. The CDR3 here is CASSLNRDNYGYTF. For the CDR3, the DNA is TGTGCCAGCAGTCTTAACAGGGATAACTATGGCTACACCTTC.

This clonotype appeared a few times. The chain has TRBV4-1 and TRBJ1-6; D uncertain. Germline loops: CDR1 MGHRA, CDR2 YSYEKL. Trimming took 0 bases from V and 14 from J, leaving 17 bases between them. This CDR3 comprises 15 residues. CDR3 DNA: TGCGCCAGCAGCCAAGAAGCCTTGGCGTTGAGAGCCCTCCACTTT. The encoded protein is CASSQEALALRALHF.